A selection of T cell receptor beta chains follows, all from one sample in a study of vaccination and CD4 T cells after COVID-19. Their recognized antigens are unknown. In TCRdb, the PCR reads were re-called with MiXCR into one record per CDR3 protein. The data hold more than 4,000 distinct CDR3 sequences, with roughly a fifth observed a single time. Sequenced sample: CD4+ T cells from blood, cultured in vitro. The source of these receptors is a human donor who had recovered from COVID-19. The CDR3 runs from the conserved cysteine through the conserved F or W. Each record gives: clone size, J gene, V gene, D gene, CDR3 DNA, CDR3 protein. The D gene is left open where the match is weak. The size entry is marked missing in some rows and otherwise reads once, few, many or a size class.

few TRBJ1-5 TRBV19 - TGTGCCAGCGGATACGGTCGGGATCTCCAGCATTTT CASGYGRDLQHF
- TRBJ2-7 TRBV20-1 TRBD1 TGCAGTGCCAGGGACAGGGTCCTCGAGCAGTACTTC CSARDRVLEQYF
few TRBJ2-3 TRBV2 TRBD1 TGTGCCAGCAGTGAAGGGGACAGGGGCGCAGATACGCAGTATTTT CASSEGDRGADTQYF
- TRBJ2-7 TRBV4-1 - TGCGCCAGCAGCCAAGACACTGTGACCTACGAGCAGTACTTC CASSQDTVTYEQYF
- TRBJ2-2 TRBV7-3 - TGTGCCAGCAGTCGAACCACGGGCCTAGGGAGCGGGGAGCTGTTTTTT CASSRTTGLGSGELFF
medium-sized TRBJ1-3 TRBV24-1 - TGTGCCGCTCCCCCCGGGGACGGCAGAAACACCATATATTTT CAAPPGDGRNTIYF
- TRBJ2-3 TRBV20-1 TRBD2 TGCAGTGCTAGAAGACTAGCGGGGGGGGGGGATACGCAGTATTTT CSARRLAGGGDTQYF
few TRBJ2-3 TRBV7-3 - TGTGCCAGCAGCTTAGGGCAGACAGATACGCAGTATTTT CASSLGQTDTQYF
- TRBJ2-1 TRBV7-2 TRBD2 TGTGCCAGCAGACCCACTAGCGGGGGGGGGTATGAGCAGTTCTTC CASRPTSGGGYEQFF
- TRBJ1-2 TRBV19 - TGTGCCAGTAGTATAAGGCTGGAAGCTAACTATGGCTACACCTTC CASSIRLEANYGYTF
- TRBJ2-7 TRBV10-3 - TGTGCCATCACTCGGGACGCACCCTACGAGCAGTACTTC CAITRDAPYEQYF
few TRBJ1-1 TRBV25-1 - TGTGCCAGCAGTGAAACGTCCAGGACAAGGACTGAAGCTTTCTTT CASSETSRTRTEAFF
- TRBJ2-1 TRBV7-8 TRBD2 TGTGCCAGCAGATCCACTAGCGGAGCCTACAATGAGCAGTTCTTC CASRSTSGAYNEQFF
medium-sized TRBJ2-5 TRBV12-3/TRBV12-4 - TGTGCCAGCAGAAATACAGGGACCCAGTACTTC CASRNTGTQYF
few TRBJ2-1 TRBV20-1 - TGCAGTGCTAGAGATCCCCTTTGGTCCCCGGTCCTTGATGAGCAGTTCTTC CSARDPLWSPVLDEQFF
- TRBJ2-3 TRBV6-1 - TGTGCCAGCACTTTCCAAGCGCTCTCCCCAGATACGCAGTATTTT CASTFQALSPDTQYF
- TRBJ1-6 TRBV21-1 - TGTGCCAGCAGCAAGCATAGCTCCTATAATTCACCCCTCCACTTT CASSKHSSYNSPLHF
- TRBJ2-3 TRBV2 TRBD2 TGTGCCAGCAGTGAACGGGAGGGAAGCACAGATACGCAGTATTTT CASSEREGSTDTQYF
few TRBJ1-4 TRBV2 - TGTGCCAGCAGCTACGTTGAAAAACTGTTTTTT CASSYVEKLFF
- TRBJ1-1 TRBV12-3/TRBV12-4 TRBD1 TGTGCCAGCAGTCGACAGGGCGGCACTGAAGCTTTCTTT CASSRQGGTEAFF
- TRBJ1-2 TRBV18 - TGTGCCAGCTCACCATGGCAGATGGTGAACGACTATGGCTACACCTTC CASSPWQMVNDYGYTF
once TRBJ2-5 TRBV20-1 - TGCAGTGCTAGAGATTTAACGAGGCAGGAGACCCAGTACTTC CSARDLTRQETQYF
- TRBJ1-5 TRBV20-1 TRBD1 TGCAGTGCTCCGGGACAGGGAAGAAATCAGCCCCAGCATTTT CSAPGQGRNQPQHF
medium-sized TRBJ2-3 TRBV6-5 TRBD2 TGTGCCAGCAGTTACCCCGGGGTAGCGGGGACTGGTACGCAGTATTTT CASSYPGVAGTGTQYF
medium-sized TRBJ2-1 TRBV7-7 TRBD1 TGTGCTAGCAGCCAAGGGACAGGGTTGGATGAGCAGTTCTTC CASSQGTGLDEQFF
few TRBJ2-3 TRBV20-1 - TGCAGTGCTAGAGAGGCAGGGGCCAAAGGGAATACGCAGTATTTT CSAREAGAKGNTQYF
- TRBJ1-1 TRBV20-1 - TGCAGTGCCGTTGGGGGGAACACTGAAGCTTTCTTT CSAVGGNTEAFF
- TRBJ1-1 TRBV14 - TGTGCCAGCAGCGGCCGGGGGACTGAAGCTTTCTTT CASSGRGTEAFF
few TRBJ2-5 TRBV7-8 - TGTGCCAGCAGCTTAAGTGGGGGGGAGACCCAGTACTTC CASSLSGGETQYF
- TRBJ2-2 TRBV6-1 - TGTGCCAGCAGTGAGTTCGGGGTGGGAACCGGGGAGCTGTTTTTT CASSEFGVGTGELFF
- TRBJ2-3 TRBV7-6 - TGTGCCAGCAACTTAGGGACGCACCCCGGGGAAGGTACGCAGTATTTT CASNLGTHPGEGTQYF
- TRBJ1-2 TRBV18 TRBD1 TGTGCCAGCTCACCACAACAGGGGGTAACCTATGGCTACACCTTC CASSPQQGVTYGYTF
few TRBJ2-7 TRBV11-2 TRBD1 TGTGCCAGCAGCTCCCGGACAGGCTACGAGCAGTACTTC CASSSRTGYEQYF
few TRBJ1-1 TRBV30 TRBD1 TGTGCCTGGAGCCGGACAGGGGGTGACACTGAAGCTTTCTTT CAWSRTGGDTEAFF
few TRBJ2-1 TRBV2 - TGTGCCAGCAAAAATCGGATCTACAATGAGCAGTTCTTC CASKNRIYNEQFF
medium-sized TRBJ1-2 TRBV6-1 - TGTGCCAGCAGCAGGGAGAGGGAGGGCTACACCTTC CASSREREGYTF
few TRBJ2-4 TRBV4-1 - TGCGCCAGCAGCCAAGTCCGGATTCTAGCCAAAAACATTCAGTACTTC CASSQVRILAKNIQYF
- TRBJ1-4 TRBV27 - TGTGCCAGCAGTAGAAAATGGCGGGGGCAGGGTGAAAAACTGTTTTTT CASSRKWRGQGEKLFF
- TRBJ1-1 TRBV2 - TGTGCCAGCCGTCCAAGGTCTCCATTGAACACTGAAGCTTTCTTT CASRPRSPLNTEAFF
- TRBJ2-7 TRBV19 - TGTGCCAGTAGTAGGGTCGGGTTGGTCGGGGACGAGCAGTACTTC CASSRVGLVGDEQYF
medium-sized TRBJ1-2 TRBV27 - TGTGCCAGCAGTTTCGGGCCAAACTATGGCTACACCTTC CASSFGPNYGYTF
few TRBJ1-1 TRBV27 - TGTGCCAGCAGTTCGACCGGGACCCTCAACACTGAAGCTTTCTTT CASSSTGTLNTEAFF
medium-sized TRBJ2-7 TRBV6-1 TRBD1 TGTGCCAGCAGATCCACAGGGGGCGAGCAGTACTTC CASRSTGGEQYF
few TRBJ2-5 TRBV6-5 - TGTGCCAGCAGTTACAGGAGGGGAACGGAGACCCAGTACTTC CASSYRRGTETQYF
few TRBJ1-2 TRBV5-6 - TGTGCCAGCAGCCCCGGTGTAGGGTTGGGCTACACCTTC CASSPGVGLGYTF
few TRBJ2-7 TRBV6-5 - TGTGCCAGCCAGTTAAGTCGGGGGAACTACGAGCAGTACTTC CASQLSRGNYEQYF
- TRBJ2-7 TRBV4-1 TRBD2 TGCGCCAGCAGCCAAGTTGGGACTAGCGGCTACGAGCAGTACTTC CASSQVGTSGYEQYF
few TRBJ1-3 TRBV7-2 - TGTGCCAGCAGCTGGGGGGACCAAAGAAACACCATATATTTT CASSWGDQRNTIYF
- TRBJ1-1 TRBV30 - TGTGCCTGGAGCGGCAGAAAGAACACTGAAGCTTTCTTT CAWSGRKNTEAFF
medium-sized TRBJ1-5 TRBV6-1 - TGTGCCAGCAGTCCGCGGGGTAATCAGGGGCCCCAGCATTTT CASSPRGNQGPQHF
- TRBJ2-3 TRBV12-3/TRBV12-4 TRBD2 TGTGCCAGCAGTCCCCAGCGGGGGGTGATGTCAGATACGCAGTATTTT CASSPQRGVMSDTQYF
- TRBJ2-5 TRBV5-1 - TGCGCCAGCAGCTTGAGGGGGTTCCAAGAGACCCAGTACTTC CASSLRGFQETQYF
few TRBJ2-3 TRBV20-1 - TGCAGTTCCTTACTACACCTGGCAGATACGCAGTATTTT CSSLLHLADTQYF